Following are 30 T cell receptor beta chains from one sample sequenced in a study of blood T cell repertoires in COVID-19. Using immunoSEQ multiplex PCR, the repertoire was profiled, and TCRdb retains in-frame clones only, with some absent. The sample lists 73,000 or so clones; about four fifths were seen once. The sequencing sample was made of peripheral blood. The receptors were gathered from an older woman with acute or convalescent COVID-19.

The rearrangement joins TRBV14 to TRBJ1-1; TRBD1 aligns across 8 bases. Trimming removed 2 bases from V and 6 bases from J; junction bases left unmatched: 8. CDR1 SGHDN and CDR2 FVKESK come from the germline V gene. This CDR3 is 15 amino acids long. CDR3 residues: CASSQLGQVGAEAFF. CDR3 nucleotides: TGTGCCAGCAGCCAACTGGGACAGGTGGGCGCTGAAGCTTTCTTT.

J is TRBJ1-2 and V is TRBV9, with a weak D call TRBD1 (5 bases). Looked up from germline, CDR1 is SGDLS and CDR2 is YYNGEE. V lost 4 bases, J lost 4 bases, and 11 bases lay in between. The CDR3 runs 13 residues. CDR3 sequence: CASSLGLAYGYTF. The CDR3 nucleotides are TGTGCCAGCAGCCTGGGACTTGCCTATGGCTACACCTTC. Supplemented by reference TRBV9 and TRBJ1-2, the full variable domain reads DSGVTQTPKHLITATGQRVTLRCSPRSGDLSVYWYQQSLDQGLQFLIQYYNGEERAKGNILERFSAQQFPDLHSELNLSSLELGDSALYFCASSLGLAYGYTFGSGTRLTVV.

The genes are TRBV7-9 and TRBJ1-5; 11 nucleotides agree with TRBD1. The V gene end was trimmed by 5 bases and the J gene end by 1 base; junction bases not matched to a gene: 4. This CDR3 has 16 amino acids. Germline V gene data show CDR1 as SEHNR and CDR2 as FQNEAQ (reference sequence). The CDR3 region is CASSPDRGRSNQPQHF. Written as DNA, the CDR3 is TGTGCCAGCAGCCCGGACAGGGGGCGAAGCAATCAGCCCCAGCATTTT. Combining the CDR3 with reference TRBV7-9 and TRBJ1-5 gives the whole variable domain DTGVSQNPRHKITKRGQNVTFRCDPISEHNRLYWYRQTLGQGPEFLTYFQNEAQLEKSRLLSDRFSAERPKGSFSTLEIQRTEQGDSAMYLCASSPDRGRSNQPQHFGDGTRLSIL.

The chain couples TRBV5-5 to TRBJ1-2, with unresolved D. This CDR3 contains 12 residues. Germline loops: CDR1 SGHKS, CDR2 YYEKEE (reference sequence). V was clipped by 4 bases and J by 2 bases, with 6 bases between them. The CDR3 bases are TGTGCCAGCAGCGACTTGAACTATGGCTACACCTTC. It yields the protein CASSDLNYGYTF.

J is TRBJ2-5 and V is TRBV5-1, with a weak D call TRBD2 (5 bases). Germline CDR1 reads SGHRS; CDR2 reads YFSETQ. V was cut by 0 bases and J by 1 base, with 13 bases left in between. The CDR3 sequence is 16 residues long. The CDR3 reads CASSLGGEGFQETQYF. Written as DNA, the CDR3 is TGCGCCAGCAGCTTGGGAGGAGAGGGTTTCCAAGAGACCCAGTACTTC.

Only one count was recorded for this clone. The chain has TRBV7-2 and TRBJ2-7, with TRBD1 matching over 7 bases. The CDR3 is made up of 17 amino acids. Unmatched junction bases numbered 12, after V lost 0 bases and J lost 4 bases. From germline, CDR1 is SGHTA and CDR2 FQGNSA. CDR3 in DNA: TGTGCCAGCAGCTTAGCCGAGGGACAGCTCACGAATTACGAGCAGTACTTC. Its translation: CASSLAEGQLTNYEQYF. Filled out from reference TRBV7-2 and TRBJ2-7, the complete variable domain reads GAGVSQSPSNKVTEKGKDVELRCDPISGHTALYWYRQSLGQGLEFLIYFQGNSAPDKSGLPSDRFSAERTGGSVSTLTIQRTQQEDSAVYLCASSLAEGQLTNYEQYFGPGTRLTVT.

The chain couples TRBV7-2 to TRBJ1-2, with 8 bases matching TRBD1. CDR1 and CDR2 from the germline V gene are SGHTA and FQGNSA. The CDR3 consists of 14 residues. Germline trimming cut 2 bases from V and 8 bases from J; bases unmatched to any gene: 7. For the CDR3, the DNA is TGTGCCAGCAGCTTAAGGCAGGGGGCGCAGGGCTACACCTTC. Its translation is CASSLRQGAQGYTF.

The chain uses TRBV29-1 and TRBJ1-2; D remains unclear. The CDR3 is 15 amino acids. Per the germline V gene, CDR1 is SQVTM and CDR2 is ANQGSEA. V was pared by 4 bases and J by 2 bases, with 17 bases between. The CDR3 sequence is CSVVVTTRGNYGYTF. In DNA, the CDR3 is TGCAGCGTTGTAGTTACTACCCGCGGAAACTATGGCTACACCTTC.

This chain uses TRBV18 with TRBJ2-2; a weak D match, TRBD1 (6 bases). CDR1 is KGHSH and CDR2 is LQKENI in the germline V gene. Trimming removed 4 bases from V and 1 base from J, with 13 bases in between. The CDR3 has 16 amino acids. The CDR3: CASSLLQGRNTGELFF. The CDR3 nucleotides read TGTGCCAGCTCACTCCTCCAGGGGCGGAACACCGGGGAGCTGTTTTTT.

A word on this clone: The same CDR3 also results from other DNA sequences found in this sample. The CDR3 DNA is TGTGCCAGCAGTTACAGGGAGGGCAATCAGCCCCAGCATTTT. Translated, it gives CASSYREGNQPQHF. The rearrangement uses TRBV6-5 and TRBJ1-5; D gene uncertain. Germline CDR1 MNHEY, CDR2 SVGAGI. The CDR3 has 14 amino acids. Trimming cost V 2 bases and J 2 bases, with 7 bases left between them.

The chain recombines TRBV2 with TRBJ1-2; possible D gene TRBD1, 6 bases. The germline V gene encodes CDR1 SNHLY and CDR2 FYNNEI. V was shortened by 6 bases and J by 2 bases, with 13 bases between the two germline ends. The CDR3 is 14 residues long. CDR3 in amino acids: CASRLGGENYGYTF. As DNA, the CDR3 is TGTGCCAGCAGACTAGGGGGGGAAAACTATGGCTACACCTTC.

The V gene is TRBV6-4, the J gene TRBJ1-1; D is unclear. The V gene's germline CDR1 is MRHNA and CDR2 SNTAGT. The CDR3 contains 13 residues. V lost 4 bases, J lost 1 base, and 7 bases lay in between. The chain's CDR3 is CASSVAENTEAFF. CDR3 nucleotides: TGTGCCAGCAGTGTAGCAGAGAACACTGAAGCTTTCTTT.

This sequence joins TRBV2 and TRBJ2-3; no firm D call. Germline V CDR1 and CDR2: SNHLY, FYNNEI. V was pared by 7 bases and J by 6 bases, with 8 bases between. The CDR3 covers 11 residues. The CDR3 protein is CASMTEDTQYF. The DNA for the CDR3 is TGTGCCAGCATGACTGAGGATACGCAGTATTTT.

V usage is TRBV19 and J usage is TRBJ1-5, with D possibly matching TRBD1 (5 bases). Germline V gene lookup returns CDR1 LNHDA and CDR2 SQIVND (reference sequence). The V end lost 3 bases, the J end lost 2 bases, and 11 bases lay between the germline ends. The CDR3 runs to 15 residues. The CDR3 DNA sequence: TGTGCCAGTAGTATCCCCTGGGGCGGCAATCAGCCCCAGCATTTT. Its translation is CASSIPWGGNQPQHF.

The table lists this clone with a few counts. This sequence joins TRBV5-1 and TRBJ2-2; possible D gene TRBD1, 6 bases. The CDR3 length is 14 residues. Germline values: CDR1 SGHRS, CDR2 YFSETQ. Trimming cost V 5 bases and J 1 base, with 9 bases left between them. The CDR3 DNA is TGCGCCAGCAGTCCGGGACAGAACACCGGGGAGCTGTTTTTT. Amino acids: CASSPGQNTGELFF.

V is TRBV18 and J is TRBJ1-2, with D unclear. CDR3 size: 15 residues. Trimming pared 2 bases from V and 4 bases from J, leaving 14 bases between. Germline CDR1 reads KGHSH; CDR2 reads LQKENI. In DNA form, the CDR3 reads TGTGCCAGCTCACCAGAAGGGAGACACCCCTATGGCTACACCTTC. Translation gives CASSPEGRHPYGYTF.

This clone was seen once. The CDR3, as DNA: TGTGCCACCAGTGATCTCACTAGCGGGGGGTACAATGAGCAGTTCTTC. It codes for CATSDLTSGGYNEQFF. The J gene is TRBJ2-1, the V gene TRBV24-1, with TRBD2 matching over 12 bases. This CDR3 is built from 16 residues. Germline V CDR1 and CDR2: KGHDR, SFDVKD. V shed 3 bases, J shed 4 bases, and the junction held 3 bases outside the gene matches.

This clone has just a few counts. The chain has TRBV5-1 and TRBJ1-1; D may be TRBD1 (6 bases). The CDR3 is 14 residues long. Trimming took off 7 bases at V and 0 bases at J, with 13 bases between the two ends. The germline V gene has CDR1 SGHRS and CDR2 YFSETQ. The CDR3 nucleotides read TGCGCCAGCGACTTGGGGACATTGAACACTGAAGCTTTCTTT. The encoded protein is CASDLGTLNTEAFF.

J is TRBJ1-1 and V is TRBV3-1 (or the pseudogene TRBV3-2); no firm D call. The CDR3 contains 14 residues. Trimming left V 8 bases short and J 0 bases short, with 13 bases between. Germline V lookup: CDR1 LGHDT, CDR2 YNNKEL (reference sequence). CDR3 amino acids: CASDSGGLNTEAFF. Written as DNA, the CDR3 is TGTGCCAGCGATAGTGGCGGGTTGAACACTGAAGCTTTCTTT.

The chain links TRBV24-1 to TRBJ2-5, with 16 nucleotides matching TRBD2. Germline CDR1 KGHDR, CDR2 SFDVKD. The junction had 3 bases not matched to a gene; V was cut back by 1 base and J by 5 bases. The CDR3 has 17 amino acids. DNA for the CDR3: TGTGCCACCAGTGATTTAGGGACTAGCGGGGGGGTGGAGACCCAGTACTTC. Translation gives CATSDLGTSGGVETQYF.

The chain carries TRBV5-4 and TRBJ1-1, with 9 bases that match TRBD1. The length of the CDR3 is 15 residues. V trimming: 4 bases; J trimming: 4 bases; junction bases outside the gene matches: 8. Germline CDR1 SGHNT, CDR2 YYREEE (reference sequence). Here the CDR3 reads CASSGDRAGSTEAFF. CDR3 sequence (DNA): TGTGCCAGCAGCGGGGACAGGGCGGGAAGCACTGAAGCTTTCTTT.

The rearrangement links TRBV19 to TRBJ1-5; tentatively, D is TRBD1 (6 bases). There are 13 residues in the CDR3. V was clipped by 4 bases and J by 4 bases, with 8 bases between them. Looked up from germline, CDR1 is LNHDA and CDR2 is SQIVND (reference sequence). CDR3 amino acids: CASSTQGNQPQHF. The CDR3 nucleotides are TGTGCCAGTAGTACGCAGGGGAATCAGCCCCAGCATTTT.

This clone was picked up one time. The chain combines TRBV5-4 with TRBJ2-2; D not certain. Germline CDR1 and CDR2: SGHNT and YYREEE (reference sequence). This CDR3 has 11 amino acids. Trimming took off 2 bases at V and 8 bases at J, with 4 bases between the two ends. CDR3: CASSFSGELFF. The CDR3 nucleotides are TGTGCCAGCAGCTTCAGTGGGGAGCTGTTTTTT.

CDR3 region: CASSLSGFGQPQHF. The CDR3 bases are TGTGCCAGCAGCTTGTCAGGGTTCGGTCAGCCCCAGCATTTT. The chain joins TRBV7-9 to TRBJ1-5; maybe TRBD1 (5 bases). Germline CDR1 is SEHNR and CDR2 is FQNEAQ (reference sequence). The CDR3 runs 14 residues. Deletions cut 3 bases from V and 6 bases from J, with 12 bases between.

This chain's CDR3 is CASSYFRGGSTEAFF. CDR3 DNA sequence: TGTGCCAGCAGTTACTTCCGGGGGGGTAGTACTGAAGCTTTCTTT. V is TRBV6-5 and J is TRBJ1-1; D may be TRBD1 (5 bases). From germline, CDR1 is MNHEY and CDR2 SVGAGI. The CDR3 is 15 residues long. Trimming stripped 1 base from V and 5 bases from J, with 14 bases between.

The table lists this clone with a few counts. The V and J genes are TRBV3-1 (or the pseudogene TRBV3-2) and TRBJ1-6, with 11 bases fitting TRBD1. CDR3 length: 16 amino acids. Germline trimming cut 1 base from V and 9 bases from J; bases unmatched to any gene: 5. Per germline, CDR1 LGHDT and CDR2 YNNKEL (reference sequence). The DNA of the CDR3 is TGTGCCAGCAGCCAAGTTAGGACAGGGGGCATTTCACCCCTCCACTTT. This codes for CASSQVRTGGISPLHF.

The rearrangement uses TRBV19 and TRBJ1-1; no reliable D call. Trimming removed 3 bases from V and 0 bases from J, with 2 bases in between. The V gene's germline CDR1 is LNHDA and CDR2 SQIVND (reference sequence). The CDR3 has 12 residues. The CDR3 here is CASSILNTEAFF. DNA for the CDR3: TGTGCCAGTAGTATCTTGAACACTGAAGCTTTCTTT.

The chain links TRBV12-3 or TRBV12-4 to TRBJ2-1; TRBD1 matches 7 bases. The CDR3 covers 13 residues. V dropped 6 bases and J dropped 6; count of bases not matched to a gene: 5. In DNA, the CDR3 is TGTGCCAGCAGACGGGGACAGAGCAATGAGCAGTTCTTC. This gives the protein CASRRGQSNEQFF.

The CDR3 DNA is TGCGCCAGCAGCTCAATGGGGGGTTCTTCCACTGAAGCTTTCTTT. This sequence encodes CASSSMGGSSTEAFF. The chain couples TRBV5-1 to TRBJ1-1; D perhaps matches TRBD1 (5 bases). CDR3 length: 15 amino acids. The V gene's germline CDR1 is SGHRS and CDR2 YFSETQ. V gave up 3 bases and J gave up 4 bases, with 16 bases separating them.

The rearrangement joins TRBV24-1 to TRBJ1-1, with D uncertain. Trimming cost V 5 bases and J 1 base, with 7 bases left between them. The CDR3 runs 13 residues. The germline CDR1 and CDR2 sequences are KGHDR and SFDVKD. For the CDR3, the DNA is TGTGCCACCAGTGGCAGGCCGAACACTGAAGCTTTCTTT. The encoded protein is CATSGRPNTEAFF.